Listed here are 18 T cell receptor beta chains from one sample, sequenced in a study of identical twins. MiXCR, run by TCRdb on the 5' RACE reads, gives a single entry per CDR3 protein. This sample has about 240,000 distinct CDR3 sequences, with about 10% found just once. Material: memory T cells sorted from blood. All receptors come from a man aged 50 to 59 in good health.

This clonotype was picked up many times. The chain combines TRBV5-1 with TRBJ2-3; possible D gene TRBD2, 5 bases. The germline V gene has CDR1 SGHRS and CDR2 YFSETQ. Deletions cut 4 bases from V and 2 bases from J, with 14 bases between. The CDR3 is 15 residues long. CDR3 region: CASSQEGEFTDTQYF. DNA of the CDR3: TGCGCCAGCAGCCAAGAGGGCGAGTTCACAGATACGCAGTATTTT.

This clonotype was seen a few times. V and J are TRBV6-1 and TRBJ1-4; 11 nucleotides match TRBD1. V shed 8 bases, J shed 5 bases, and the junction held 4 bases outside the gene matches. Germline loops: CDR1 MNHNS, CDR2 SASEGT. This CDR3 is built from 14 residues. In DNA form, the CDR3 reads TGTGCCAGCGGGACAGGGGGTAGGAATGAAAAACTGTTTTTT. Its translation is CASGTGGRNEKLFF.

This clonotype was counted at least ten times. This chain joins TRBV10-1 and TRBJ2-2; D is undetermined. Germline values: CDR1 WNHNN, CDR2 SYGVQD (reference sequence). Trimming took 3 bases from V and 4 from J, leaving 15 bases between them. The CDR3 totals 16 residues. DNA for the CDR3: TGCGCCAGCAGTGATTTTAAGGGCTCGGCCACCGGGGAGCTGTTTTTT. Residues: CASSDFKGSATGELFF.

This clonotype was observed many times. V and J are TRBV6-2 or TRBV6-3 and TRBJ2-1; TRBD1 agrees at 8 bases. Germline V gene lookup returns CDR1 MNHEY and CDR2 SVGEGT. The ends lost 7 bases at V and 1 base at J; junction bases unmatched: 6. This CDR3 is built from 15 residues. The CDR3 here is CASIGQGRSYNEQFF. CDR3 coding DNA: TGTGCCAGCATTGGACAGGGACGATCCTACAATGAGCAGTTCTTC.

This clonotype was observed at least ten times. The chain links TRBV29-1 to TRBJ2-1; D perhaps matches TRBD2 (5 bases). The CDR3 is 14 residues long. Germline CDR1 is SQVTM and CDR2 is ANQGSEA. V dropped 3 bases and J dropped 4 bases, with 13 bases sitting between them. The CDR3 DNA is TGCAGCGTTGAGTTCGGACTTCTGTACAATGAGCAGTTCTTC. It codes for CSVEFGLLYNEQFF.

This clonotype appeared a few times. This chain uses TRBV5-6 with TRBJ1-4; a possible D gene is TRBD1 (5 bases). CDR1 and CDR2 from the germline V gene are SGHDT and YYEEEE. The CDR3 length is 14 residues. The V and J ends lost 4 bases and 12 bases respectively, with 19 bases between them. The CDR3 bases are TGTGCCAGCAGCCCACGCCGGGGCCAGAGGGAACTGTTTTTT. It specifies CASSPRRGQRELFF.

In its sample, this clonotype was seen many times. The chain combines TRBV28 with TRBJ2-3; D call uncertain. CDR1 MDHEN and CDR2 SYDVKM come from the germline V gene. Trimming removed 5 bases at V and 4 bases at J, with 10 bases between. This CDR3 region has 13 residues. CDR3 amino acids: CASSPANSDTQYF. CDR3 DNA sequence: TGTGCCAGCAGTCCGGCGAACTCAGATACGCAGTATTTT.

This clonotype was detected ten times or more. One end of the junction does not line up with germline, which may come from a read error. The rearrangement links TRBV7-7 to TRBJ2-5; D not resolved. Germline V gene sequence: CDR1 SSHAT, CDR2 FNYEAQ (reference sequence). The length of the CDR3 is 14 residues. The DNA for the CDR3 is TGTGCTAGCAGCCCAACGGGCCGAGGAGAGACCCAGTACTTC. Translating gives CASSPTGRGETQYF.

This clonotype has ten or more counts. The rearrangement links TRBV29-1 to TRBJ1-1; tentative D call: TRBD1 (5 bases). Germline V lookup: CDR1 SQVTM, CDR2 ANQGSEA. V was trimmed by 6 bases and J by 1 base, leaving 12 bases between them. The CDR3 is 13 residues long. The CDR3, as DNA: TGCAGCGTAACTCGGGGGGGGAACACTGAAGCTTTCTTT. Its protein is CSVTRGGNTEAFF.

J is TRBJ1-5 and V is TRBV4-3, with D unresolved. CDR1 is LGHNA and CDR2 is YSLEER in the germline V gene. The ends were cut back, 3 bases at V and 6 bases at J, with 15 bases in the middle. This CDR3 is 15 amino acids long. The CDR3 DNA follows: TGCGCCAGCAGCCAGACCGCGAGCCCGGGTCAGCCCCAGCATTTT. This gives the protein CASSQTASPGQPQHF.

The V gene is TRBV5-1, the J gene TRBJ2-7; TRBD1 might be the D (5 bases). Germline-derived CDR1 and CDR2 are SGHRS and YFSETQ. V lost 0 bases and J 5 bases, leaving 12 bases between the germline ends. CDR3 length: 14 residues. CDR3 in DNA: TGCGCCAGCAGCTTGGGGTCGGCAGGGAACGAGCAGTACTTC. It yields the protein CASSLGSAGNEQYF.

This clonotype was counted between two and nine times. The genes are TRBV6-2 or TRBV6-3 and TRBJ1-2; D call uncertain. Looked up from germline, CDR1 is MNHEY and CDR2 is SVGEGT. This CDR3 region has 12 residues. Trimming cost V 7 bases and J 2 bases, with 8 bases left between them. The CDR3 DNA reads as TGTGCCAGCACAAGAGCGAACTATGGCTACACCTTC. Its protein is CASTRANYGYTF.

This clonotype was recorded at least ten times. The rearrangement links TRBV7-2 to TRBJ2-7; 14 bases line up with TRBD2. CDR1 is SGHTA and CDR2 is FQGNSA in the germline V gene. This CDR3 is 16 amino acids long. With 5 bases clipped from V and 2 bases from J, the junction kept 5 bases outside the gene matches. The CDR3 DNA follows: TGTGCCAGCAGCACAGGGACTAGCGGGAGACCCTACGAGCAGTACTTC. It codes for CASSTGTSGRPYEQYF.

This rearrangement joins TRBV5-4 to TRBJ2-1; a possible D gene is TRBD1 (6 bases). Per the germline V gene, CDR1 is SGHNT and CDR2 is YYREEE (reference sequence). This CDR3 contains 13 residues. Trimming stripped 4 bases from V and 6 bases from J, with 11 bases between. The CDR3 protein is CASSQGTGNEQFF. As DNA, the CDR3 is TGTGCCAGCAGCCAGGGGACCGGCAATGAGCAGTTCTTC.

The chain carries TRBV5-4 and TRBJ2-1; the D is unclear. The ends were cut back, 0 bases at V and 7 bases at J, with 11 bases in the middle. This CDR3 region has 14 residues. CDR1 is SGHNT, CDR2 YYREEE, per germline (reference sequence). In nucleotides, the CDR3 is TGTGCCAGCAGCTTGGTCGGTACGAGAAATGAGCAGTTCTTC. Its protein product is CASSLVGTRNEQFF.

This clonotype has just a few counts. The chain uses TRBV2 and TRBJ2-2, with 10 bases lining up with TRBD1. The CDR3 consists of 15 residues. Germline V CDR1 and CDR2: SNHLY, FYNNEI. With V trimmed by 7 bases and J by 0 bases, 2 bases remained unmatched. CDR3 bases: TGTGCCAGCACGGGACAGGGGACGAACACCGGGGAGCTGTTTTTT. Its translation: CASTGQGTNTGELFF. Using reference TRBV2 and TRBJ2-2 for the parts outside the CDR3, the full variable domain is EPEVTQTPSHQVTQMGQEVILRCVPISNHLYFYWYRQILGQKVEFLVSFYNNEISEKSEIFDDQFSVERPDGSNFTLKIRSTKLEDSAMYFCASTGQGTNTGELFFGEGSRLTVL.

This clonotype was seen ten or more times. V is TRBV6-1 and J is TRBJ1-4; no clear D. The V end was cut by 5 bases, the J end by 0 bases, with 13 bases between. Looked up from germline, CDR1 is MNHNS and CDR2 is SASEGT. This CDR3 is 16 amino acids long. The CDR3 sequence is CASSRQWSATNEKLFF. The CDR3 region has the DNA TGTGCCAGCAGTCGCCAGTGGAGCGCAACTAATGAAAAACTGTTTTTT.

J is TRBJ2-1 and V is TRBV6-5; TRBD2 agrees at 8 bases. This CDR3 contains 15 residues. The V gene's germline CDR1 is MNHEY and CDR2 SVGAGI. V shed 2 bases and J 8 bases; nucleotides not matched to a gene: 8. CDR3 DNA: TGTGCCAGCAGTTACGGCGGGAGGCGGGACGATGAGCAGTTCTTC. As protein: CASSYGGRRDDEQFF.